These T cell receptor beta chains were read from a single sample in a study of T cells in Graves' hyperthyroidism and ophthalmopathy. MiXCR, run by TCRdb on the multiplex PCR reads, gives a single entry per CDR3 protein. The data show about half a million distinct CDR3 sequences, with about 15% seen just once and approximately 30% held by the top ten. The sequenced sample consisted of blood. The receptors stem from a woman in her 30s with Graves' ophthalmopathy. Each CDR3 is given without its conserved first and last residue.

TRBJ1-5 TRBV4-3 ASSQEDRGNQPQH
TRBJ1-6 TRBV27 ASSLGGHPNSPLH
TRBJ2-2 TRBV5-4 ASSLGVPGDGELF
TRBJ2-4 TRBV28 ASSFGGDLAKNIQY
TRBJ1-5 TRBV19 ASSRDAGQPQH
TRBJ2-1 TRBV29-1 SVGQRGLFEEQF
TRBJ2-7 TRBV28 ASSSGTEIIGQY
TRBJ2-7 TRBV6-1 ASRQTGGLYEQY
TRBJ2-1 TRBV24-1 ATSRGDPQGNEQF
TRBJ2-3 TRBV12-3/TRBV12-4 ASRDTSGAPDTQY
TRBJ2-4 TRBV6-6 ASSYGTGAKNIQY
TRBJ2-7 TRBV5-5 ASSLGAALGEQY
TRBJ2-7 TRBV4-3 ASSQVTGTYEQY
TRBJ2-3 TRBV9 ASSPGVSGLTDTQY
TRBJ2-1 TRBV20-1 SARDGGASGSVGNEQF
TRBJ2-5 TRBV27 ASRFLGREVQETQY
TRBJ2-5 TRBV6-2/TRBV6-3 ASKKRETQY
TRBJ2-1 TRBV29-1 SVTGGFYNEQF
TRBJ2-5 TRBV20-1 SARDEGTTQY
TRBJ1-2 TRBV20-1 SAEGGQGRLRGYT
TRBJ2-1 TRBV6-2/TRBV6-3 ASSKTSGAGREQF
TRBJ2-3 TRBV12-3/TRBV12-4 ASSLALLSTDTQY
TRBJ2-1 TRBV6-1 ATPGREQF
TRBJ2-7 TRBV20-1 SARDPGLAGGPLEQY
TRBJ2-1 TRBV30 AWSFTSGSGGEQF
TRBJ2-7 TRBV20-1 SAPSLSGGTGEQY
TRBJ2-1 TRBV6-2/TRBV6-3 ASSRQGANNEQF
TRBJ2-3 TRBV12-3/TRBV12-4 ASSFNLAGERADTQY
TRBJ1-5 TRBV28 ASSFRGGGQPQH
TRBJ1-4 TRBV7-2 ASSHLTGDLEKLF
TRBJ2-2 TRBV6-1 ASSLTGKAGELF
TRBJ2-5 TRBV6-1 ASSRQWETQY
TRBJ1-4 TRBV7-9 ASSHPRLGPTNEKLF
TRBJ2-5 TRBV6-2/TRBV6-3 ASSYQAGYQETQY
TRBJ2-1 TRBV6-2/TRBV6-3 ASSWTSGRDEQF
TRBJ2-3 TRBV11-3 ASSPGTRATQY
TRBJ1-1 TRBV5-1 ASRTGLPAGEAF
TRBJ2-3 TRBV5-1 ASSLVGGGTDAQY
TRBJ2-5 TRBV5-1 ASSPSNRGETQY
TRBJ2-3 TRBV24-1 ATSDSRLASDTQY
TRBJ2-7 TRBV20-1 SAGRGDILAEQY
TRBJ2-1 TRBV19 IRYREEF
TRBJ2-3 TRBV27 ASMGGRGTDTQY
TRBJ2-3 TRBV20-1 SADGRARDTQY
TRBJ2-7 TRBV7-9 ASRFEAGDLYEQY
TRBJ1-4 TRBV15 ATSLGQADNEKLF
TRBJ1-4 TRBV5-6 ASSPWREFNEKLF
TRBJ1-4 TRBV27 ASSLSRWGTNEKLF